The clone carrying this TCR beta chain was recorded a few times. No antigen is known for it. One end of the junction is discordant with germline, which a read error may explain. From the reads, TCRdb called clonotypes with MiXCR, one entry per CDR3 protein. Among 110,000 to 150,000 distinct CDR3 sequences, 30% to 40% were seen once, and the ten largest hold roughly half. The entry originates in a study of T cell repertoires in cytomegalovirus infection. Study context: TCR beta signatures that were public indicated CMV infection and matching HLA type.

This CDR3 has 13 amino acids. Germline CDR1 and CDR2: SEHNR and FQNEAQ (reference sequence). Study-level results: CMV-specific HLA-C-restricted TCR beta clonotypes dominated the ex vivo response. Of the TCR beta families, the public ones yielded a cumulative frequency that identified carriers of CMV plus the relevant HLA.

The material sequenced was CD8+ T cells from cultured PBMCs, taken from culture after CMV antigen stimulation. The clonotype originates from a human donor in good health (CMV status not recorded). Some clones in this sample may be carry-over from other donors' samples. This chain connects TRBV7-9 to TRBJ2-5, with 7 bases that match TRBD2. DNA for the CDR3: TGTGCCAGCAGCGTAGCGGGCCAAGAGACCCAGTACTTC. Encoded protein: CASSVAGQETQYF.